A selection of T cell receptor beta chains follows, all from one sample in a study of neoadjuvant anti-PD-1 for oral cavity cancer. TCRdb keeps only in-frame clones here, not all; method: immunoSEQ multiplex PCR. The table lists 30,000 to 35,000 clones, 80% to 90% of them singletons. The sample was PBMCs, taken before nivolumab (anti-PD-1) treatment. The receptors stem from a person aged 35-80 years with oral cavity squamous cell carcinoma. CDR3s include the opening cysteine and the closing phenylalanine or tryptophan. The order of the fields is V gene, clone size, J gene, D gene, CDR3 DNA, CDR3 protein. The D gene is left open where the match is weak. Not all rows give a size; the values are once, few, many and, for expanded clones, a class.

V: TRBV14
size: NA
J: TRBJ1-5
D: NA
DNA: TGTGCCAGCAGCCTGACCTTTTCAGAACCCACAGGAAGCAATCAGCCCCAGCATTTT
CDR3: CASSLTFSEPTGSNQPQHF

V: TRBV27
size: NA
J: TRBJ1-2
D: TRBD1
DNA: TGTGCCAGCAGTCCCGGACAGGGGCGCTTCTACGGCTACACCTTC
CDR3: CASSPGQGRFYGYTF

V: TRBV5-4
size: NA
J: TRBJ1-1
D: NA
DNA: TGTGCCAGCAGCCCCGGACCCCTTCTGGGCACTGAAGCTTTCTTT
CDR3: CASSPGPLLGTEAFF

V: TRBV5-5
size: NA
J: TRBJ2-5
D: TRBD1
DNA: TGTGCCAGCACCTTGTTAGGGGGACAGTGGGGAGAGACCCAGTACTTC
CDR3: CASTLLGGQWGETQYF

V: TRBV6-5
size: NA
J: TRBJ2-7
D: NA
DNA: TGTGCCAGCAGTTACTCGACTTCGGACGGCTCCTACGAGCAGTACTTC
CDR3: CASSYSTSDGSYEQYF

V: TRBV19
size: NA
J: TRBJ2-7
D: NA
DNA: TGTGCCAGTAGTAACAGGGAGGCAACCTACGAGCAGTACTTC
CDR3: CASSNREATYEQYF

V: TRBV28
size: NA
J: TRBJ1-1
D: NA
DNA: TGTGCCAGCAGTTTACCCAGGTTTGAAGCTTTCTTT
CDR3: CASSLPRFEAFF

V: TRBV4-3
size: once
J: TRBJ2-5
D: NA
DNA: TGCGCCAGCAGCCAAGACGGACTCCGGGGAGAGACCCAGTACTTC
CDR3: CASSQDGLRGETQYF

V: TRBV5-1
size: once
J: TRBJ2-3
D: TRBD2
DNA: TGCGCCAGCAGCCCGGGGACTAGCGGGAGAACAGATACGCAGTATTTT
CDR3: CASSPGTSGRTDTQYF

V: TRBV30
size: NA
J: TRBJ1-1
D: TRBD1
DNA: TGTGCCTGGACGGGGACAGGGACATTGAACACTGAAGCTTTCTTT
CDR3: CAWTGTGTLNTEAFF

V: TRBV30
size: NA
J: TRBJ1-2
D: NA
DNA: TGTGCCTGGAGTGGAGCGTCAGGGAAATTCGATGGCTACACCTTC
CDR3: CAWSGASGKFDGYTF

V: TRBV5-1
size: NA
J: TRBJ2-3
D: TRBD2
DNA: TGCGCCAGCAGCCTCGGGACTAGCGGGGTCACAGATACGCAGTATTTT
CDR3: CASSLGTSGVTDTQYF